Listed here are 4 T cell receptor beta chains from one sample, sequenced in a study of shared clonotypes between healthy human individuals. Clones were sequenced by immunoSEQ multiplex PCR, and TCRdb holds only the in-frame ones, with some missing. This table has 780,000 or so clones, approximately 72% appearing once. The sample comprised memory CD4+ T cells sorted from blood. Regarding subset: CD45RA-negative fraction. The source of these receptors is a woman in her thirties in good health.

The CDR3 is CASSLGGQYYNEQFF. CDR3 in DNA: TGTGCCAGCAGCTTGGGGGGACAGTACTACAATGAGCAGTTCTTC. This chain joins TRBV9 and TRBJ2-1; D possibly corresponds to TRBD1 (7 bases). Germline CDR1 and CDR2: SGDLS and YYNGEE. The CDR3 extends over 15 amino acids. Trimming left V 4 bases short and J 3 bases short, with 14 bases between.

This rearrangement joins TRBV2 to TRBJ2-7; 10 nucleotides agree with TRBD2. The germline CDR1 and CDR2 sequences are SNHLY and FYNNEI. The V and J ends lost 6 bases and 5 bases, in that order; junction bases with no gene match: 13. There are 16 residues in the CDR3. Here the CDR3 DNA reads TGTGCCAGCAGGGGGCTGGCTAGCGGGAGTTGGAACGAGCAGTACTTC. Protein: CASRGLASGSWNEQYF.

This chain joins TRBV5-5 and TRBJ1-2; possible D gene TRBD1, 5 bases. This CDR3 contains 12 residues. Germline assignment: CDR1 SGHKS and CDR2 YYEKEE (reference sequence). Trimming left V 4 bases short and J 2 bases short, with 6 bases between. CDR3 nucleotides: TGTGCCAGCAGCCAGGGAAACTATGGCTACACCTTC. This sequence encodes CASSQGNYGYTF. The full variable domain, its missing parts supplied by reference TRBV5-5 and TRBJ1-2, is DAGVTQSPTHLIKTRGQQVTLRCSPISGHKSVSWYQQVLGQGPQFIFQYYEKEERGRGNFPDRFSARQFPNYSSELNVNALLLGDSALYLCASSQGNYGYTFGSGTRLTVV.

The CDR3 protein is CASRLETGTGRSGANVLTF. CDR3 bases: TGCGCCAGCAGACTTGAGACCGGGACAGGGCGCTCTGGGGCCAACGTCCTGACTTTC. The chain combines TRBV5-1 with TRBJ2-6; 9 bases map to TRBD1. J was trimmed by 0 bases and V by 5 bases; bases with no gene match: 12. Germline CDR1 SGHRS, CDR2 YFSETQ. This CDR3 contains 19 residues. Full variable domain (missing parts from reference TRBV5-1 and TRBJ2-6): KAGVTQTPRYLIKTRGQQVTLSCSPISGHRSVSWYQQTPGQGLQFLFEYFSETQRNKGNFPGRFSGRQFSNSRSEMNVSTLELGDSALYLCASRLETGTGRSGANVLTFGAGSRLTVL.